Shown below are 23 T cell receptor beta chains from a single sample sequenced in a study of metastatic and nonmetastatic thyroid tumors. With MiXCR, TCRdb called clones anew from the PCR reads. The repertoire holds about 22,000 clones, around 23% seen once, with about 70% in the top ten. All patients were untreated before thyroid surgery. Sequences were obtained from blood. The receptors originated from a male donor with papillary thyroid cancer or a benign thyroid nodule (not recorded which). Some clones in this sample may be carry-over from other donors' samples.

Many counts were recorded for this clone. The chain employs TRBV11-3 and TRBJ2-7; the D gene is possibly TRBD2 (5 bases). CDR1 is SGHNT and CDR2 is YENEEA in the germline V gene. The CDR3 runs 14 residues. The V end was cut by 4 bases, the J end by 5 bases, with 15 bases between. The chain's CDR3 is CASSSRLAGDEQYF. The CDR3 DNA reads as TGTGCCAGCAGCTCCCGGCTAGCAGGCGACGAGCAGTACTTC.

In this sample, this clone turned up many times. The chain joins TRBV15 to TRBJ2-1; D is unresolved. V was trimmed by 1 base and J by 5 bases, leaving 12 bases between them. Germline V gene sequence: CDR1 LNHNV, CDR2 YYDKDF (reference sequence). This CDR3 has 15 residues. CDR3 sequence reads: CATSRGAEKNNEQFF. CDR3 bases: TGTGCCACCAGCAGAGGTGCCGAAAAAAACAATGAGCAGTTCTTC. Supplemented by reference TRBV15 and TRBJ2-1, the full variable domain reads DAMVIQNPRYQVTQFGKPVTLSCSQTLNHNVMYWYQQKSSQAPKLLFHYYDKDFNNEADTPDNFQSRRPNTSFCFLDIRSPGLGDTAMYLCATSRGAEKNNEQFFGPGTRLTVL.

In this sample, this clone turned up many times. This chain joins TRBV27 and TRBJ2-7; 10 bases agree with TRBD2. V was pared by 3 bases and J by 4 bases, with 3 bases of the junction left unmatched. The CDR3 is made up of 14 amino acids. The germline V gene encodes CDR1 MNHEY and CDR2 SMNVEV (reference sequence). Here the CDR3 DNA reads TGTGCCAGCAGTTTCCTGGGACTAGCGTACGAGCAGTACTTC. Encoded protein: CASSFLGLAYEQYF.

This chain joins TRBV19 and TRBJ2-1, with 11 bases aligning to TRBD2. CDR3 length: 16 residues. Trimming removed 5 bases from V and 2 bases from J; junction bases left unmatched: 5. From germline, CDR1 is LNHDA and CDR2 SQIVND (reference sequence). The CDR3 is CASSFGTSGAYNEQFF. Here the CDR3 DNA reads TGTGCCAGTAGTTTCGGGACTAGCGGCGCCTACAATGAGCAGTTCTTC.

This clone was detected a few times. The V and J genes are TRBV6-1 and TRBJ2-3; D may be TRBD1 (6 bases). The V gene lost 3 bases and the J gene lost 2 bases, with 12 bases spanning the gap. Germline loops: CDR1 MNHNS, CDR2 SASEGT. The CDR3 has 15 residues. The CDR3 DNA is TGTGCCAGCAGTGACAGCCGGGACAACACAGATACGCAGTATTTT. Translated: CASSDSRDNTDTQYF.

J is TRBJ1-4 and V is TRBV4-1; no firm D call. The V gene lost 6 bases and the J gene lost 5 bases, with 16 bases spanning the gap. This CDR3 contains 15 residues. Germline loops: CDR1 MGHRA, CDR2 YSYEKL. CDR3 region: CASRIGPGLNEKLFF. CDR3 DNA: TGCGCCAGCAGGATCGGTCCAGGTCTAAATGAAAAACTGTTTTTT.

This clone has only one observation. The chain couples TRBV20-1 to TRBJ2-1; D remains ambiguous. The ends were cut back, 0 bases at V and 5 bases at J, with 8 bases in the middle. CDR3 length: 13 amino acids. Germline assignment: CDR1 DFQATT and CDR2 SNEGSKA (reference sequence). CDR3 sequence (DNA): TGCAGTGCTAGAGAGGACCTAGACAATGAGCAGTTCTTC. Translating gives CSAREDLDNEQFF.

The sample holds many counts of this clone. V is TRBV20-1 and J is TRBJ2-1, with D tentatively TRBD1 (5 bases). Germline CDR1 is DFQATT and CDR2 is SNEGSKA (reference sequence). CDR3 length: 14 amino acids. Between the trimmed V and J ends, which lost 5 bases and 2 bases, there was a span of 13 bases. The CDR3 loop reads CSAPMARAYNEQFF. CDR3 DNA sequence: TGCAGTGCTCCGATGGCCAGGGCCTACAATGAGCAGTTCTTC.

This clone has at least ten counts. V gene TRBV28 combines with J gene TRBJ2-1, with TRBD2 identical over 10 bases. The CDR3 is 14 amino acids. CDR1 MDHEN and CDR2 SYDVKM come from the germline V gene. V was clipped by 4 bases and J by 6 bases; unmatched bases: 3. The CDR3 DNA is TGTGCCAGCAGTTCGGCTAGCGGGAGCAATGAGCAGTTCTTC. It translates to CASSSASGSNEQFF.

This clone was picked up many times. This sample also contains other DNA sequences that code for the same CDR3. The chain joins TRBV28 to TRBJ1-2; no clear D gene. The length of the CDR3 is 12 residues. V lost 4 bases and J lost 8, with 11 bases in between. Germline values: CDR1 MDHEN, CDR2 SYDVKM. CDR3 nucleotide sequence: TGTGCCAGCAGTTCCCCCGGAGGCGGCTACACCTTC. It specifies CASSSPGGGYTF.

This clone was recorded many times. The chain's CDR3 is CASSFGGNQPQHF. The CDR3 bases are TGTGCCAGTAGTTTTGGGGGCAATCAGCCCCAGCATTTT. The chain joins TRBV19 to TRBJ1-5; D gene uncertain. Trimming left V 5 bases short and J 2 bases short, with 7 bases between. CDR3 length: 13 residues. The germline CDR1 and CDR2 sequences are LNHDA and SQIVND (reference sequence).

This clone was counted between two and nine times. The CDR3 sequence is CASSVGDERSPLHF. The DNA for the CDR3 is TGTGCCAGCAGCGTAGGGGATGAGCGTTCACCCCTCCACTTT. This chain joins TRBV9 and TRBJ1-6; D unresolved. Trimming removed 0 bases at V and 9 bases at J, with 10 bases between. The CDR3 sequence is 14 residues long. CDR1 is SGDLS and CDR2 is YYNGEE in the germline V gene.

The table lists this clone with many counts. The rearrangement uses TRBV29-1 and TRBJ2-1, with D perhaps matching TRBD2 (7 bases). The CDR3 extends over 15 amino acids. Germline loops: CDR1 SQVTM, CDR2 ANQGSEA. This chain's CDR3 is CSGGGGGSTYNEQFF. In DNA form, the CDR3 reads TGCAGTGGTGGGGGAGGGGGTTCAACCTACAATGAGCAGTTCTTC.

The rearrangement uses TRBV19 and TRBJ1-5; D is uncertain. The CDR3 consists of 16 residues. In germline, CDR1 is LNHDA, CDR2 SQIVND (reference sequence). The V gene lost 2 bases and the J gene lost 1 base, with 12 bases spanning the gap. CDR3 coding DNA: TGTGCCAGTAGTATACGAGCCAGAGACAGCAATCAGCCCCAGCATTTT. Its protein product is CASSIRARDSNQPQHF.

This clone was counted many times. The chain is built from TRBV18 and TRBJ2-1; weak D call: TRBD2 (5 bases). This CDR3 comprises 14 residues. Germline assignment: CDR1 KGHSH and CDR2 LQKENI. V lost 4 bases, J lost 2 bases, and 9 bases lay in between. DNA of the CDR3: TGTGCCAGCTCACGAGAGGGTCCCTACAATGAGCAGTTCTTC. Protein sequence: CASSREGPYNEQFF. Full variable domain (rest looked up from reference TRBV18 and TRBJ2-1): NAGVMQNPRHLVRRRGQEARLRCSPMKGHSHVYWYRQLPEEGLKFMVYLQKENIIDESGMPKERFSAEFPKEGPSILRIQQVVRGDSAAYFCASSREGPYNEQFFGPGTRLTVL.

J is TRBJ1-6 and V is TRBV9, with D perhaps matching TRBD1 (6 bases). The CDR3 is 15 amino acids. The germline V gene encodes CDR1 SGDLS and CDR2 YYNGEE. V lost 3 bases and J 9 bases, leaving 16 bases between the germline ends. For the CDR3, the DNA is TGTGCCAGCAGCGGGCAGACAGGTTATCTTTCACCCCTCCACTTT. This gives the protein CASSGQTGYLSPLHF.

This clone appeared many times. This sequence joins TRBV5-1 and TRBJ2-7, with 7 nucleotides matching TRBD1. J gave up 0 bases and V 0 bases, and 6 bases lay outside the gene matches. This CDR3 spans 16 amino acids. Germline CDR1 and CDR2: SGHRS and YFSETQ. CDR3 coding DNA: TGCGCCAGCAGCTTGGGGGGACAGCCGAGCTCCTACGAGCAGTACTTC. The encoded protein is CASSLGGQPSSYEQYF.

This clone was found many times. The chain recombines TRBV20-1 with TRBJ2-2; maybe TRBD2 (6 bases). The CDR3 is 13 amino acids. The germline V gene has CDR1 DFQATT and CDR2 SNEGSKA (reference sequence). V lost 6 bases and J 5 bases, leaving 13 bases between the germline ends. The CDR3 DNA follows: TGCAGTGCAAACGGGCGGGAAACCGGGGAGCTGTTTTTT. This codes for CSANGRETGELFF.

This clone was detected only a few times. Written as DNA, the CDR3 is TGTGCCAGCAGCTCCTCCACCGCAGGGACGCAGTATTTT. Translation: CASSSSTAGTQYF. This rearrangement joins TRBV7-3 to TRBJ2-3, with D perhaps TRBD1 (5 bases). V was cut by 4 bases and J by 9 bases, with 14 bases left in between. The CDR3 length is 13 residues. CDR1 is SGHTA and CDR2 is FQGTGA in the germline V gene. Drawing the rest from reference TRBV7-3 and TRBJ2-3, the complete variable domain is GAGVSQTPSNKVTEKGKYVELRCDPISGHTALYWYRQSLGQGPEFLIYFQGTGAADDSGLPNDRFFAVRPEGSVSTLKIQRTERGDSAVYLCASSSSTAGTQYFGPGTRLTVL.

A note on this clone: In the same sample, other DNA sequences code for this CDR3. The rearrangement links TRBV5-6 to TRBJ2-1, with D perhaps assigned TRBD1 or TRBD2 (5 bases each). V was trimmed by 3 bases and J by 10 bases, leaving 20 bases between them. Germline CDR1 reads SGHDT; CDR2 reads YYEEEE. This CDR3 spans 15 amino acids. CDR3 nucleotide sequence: TGTGCCAGCAGCTCCGGGACCATCACCCAGGAGGAGCAGTTCTTC. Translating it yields CASSSGTITQEEQFF.

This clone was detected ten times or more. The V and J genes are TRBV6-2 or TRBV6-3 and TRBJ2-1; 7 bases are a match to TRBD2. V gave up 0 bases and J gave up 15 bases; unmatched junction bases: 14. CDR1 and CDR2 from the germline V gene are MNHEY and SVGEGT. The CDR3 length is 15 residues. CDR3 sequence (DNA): TGTGCCAGCAGTTACTCGATGGGCGGGAGTGGGGGACGGTTCTTC. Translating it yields CASSYSMGGSGGRFF.

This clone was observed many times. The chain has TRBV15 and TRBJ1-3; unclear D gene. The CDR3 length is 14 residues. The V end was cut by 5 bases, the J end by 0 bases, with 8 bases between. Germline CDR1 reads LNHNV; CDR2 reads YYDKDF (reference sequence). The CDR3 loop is CATSPGGSGNTIYF. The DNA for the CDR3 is TGTGCCACCAGCCCGGGAGGCTCTGGAAACACCATATATTTT.

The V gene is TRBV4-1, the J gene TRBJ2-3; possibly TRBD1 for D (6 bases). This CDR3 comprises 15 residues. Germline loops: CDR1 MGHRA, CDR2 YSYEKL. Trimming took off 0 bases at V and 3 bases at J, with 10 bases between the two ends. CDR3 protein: CASSQDGQRTDTQYF. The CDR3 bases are TGCGCCAGCAGCCAAGATGGACAGAGGACAGATACGCAGTATTTT.